The 4 T cell receptor beta chains reported below all come from one sample, sequenced in a study of CD8+ T cells in alopecia areata (dated by TCRdb to 2016 to 2019). Libraries came from the immunoSEQ multiplex PCR assay. For TCR sequencing, RNA was extracted from every sample and reverse transcribed into cDNA to serve as template. The table was pulled from immuneACCESS by TCRdb, which kept in-frame rearrangements only. Such tables lose some clones; where checked, under half of the loss comes from unresolved V genes, and the rest has no known cause. This sample is represented by approximately 280,000 clones; roughly 50% of them were singletons. The ten top clones hold approximately 1.8% of the sample. The time point label, as the study defines it: less than 25 weeks on oral tofacitinib. The treatment or condition label, read with the paper, signifies: oral pan-JAK inhibitor, 5-10 mg twice daily. The specimen comprised CD4+ T cells sorted from blood, sampled at week 24, from a patient treated with tofacitinib. Every receptor here comes from a human donor with alopecia areata.

CDR3 DNA: TGTGCCATCAACACGAACACCGGGGAGCTGTTTTTT. Protein: CAINTNTGELFF. The chain uses TRBV10-3 and TRBJ2-2; D call uncertain. V lost 7 bases and J lost 0, with 3 bases in between. The length of the CDR3 is 12 residues. Per germline, CDR1 ENHRY and CDR2 SYGVKD.

The CDR3 is CASSYIRDRGNQPQHF. CDR3 nucleotides: TGTGCCAGCAGCTACATACGGGACAGGGGCAATCAGCCCCAGCATTTT. The chain links TRBV5-6 to TRBJ1-5; 9 bases agree with TRBD1. With V trimmed by 3 bases and J by 2 bases, 6 bases remained unmatched. The CDR3 is 16 amino acids. Per germline, CDR1 SGHDT and CDR2 YYEEEE.

This clone has only a few counts. V gene TRBV10-3 combines with J gene TRBJ2-5; 9 bases align to TRBD1. Looked up from germline, CDR1 is ENHRY and CDR2 is SYGVKD. This CDR3 has 13 residues. V lost 3 bases and J lost 5; bases outside the gene matches: 1. CDR3 nucleotides: TGTGCCATCAGTGATGGACAGGGGGAGACCCAGTACTTC. It translates to CAISDGQGETQYF.

This sequence joins TRBV15 and TRBJ2-1; D is perhaps TRBD2 (7 bases). Germline lookup yields CDR1 LNHNV and CDR2 YYDKDF (reference sequence). This CDR3 has 16 residues. Between the trimmed V and J ends, which lost 0 bases and 4 bases, there was a span of 13 bases. CDR3 sequence (DNA): TGTGCCACCAGCAGAGATCCCGGGGGGCGTTACAATGAGCAGTTCTTC. Protein: CATSRDPGGRYNEQFF.